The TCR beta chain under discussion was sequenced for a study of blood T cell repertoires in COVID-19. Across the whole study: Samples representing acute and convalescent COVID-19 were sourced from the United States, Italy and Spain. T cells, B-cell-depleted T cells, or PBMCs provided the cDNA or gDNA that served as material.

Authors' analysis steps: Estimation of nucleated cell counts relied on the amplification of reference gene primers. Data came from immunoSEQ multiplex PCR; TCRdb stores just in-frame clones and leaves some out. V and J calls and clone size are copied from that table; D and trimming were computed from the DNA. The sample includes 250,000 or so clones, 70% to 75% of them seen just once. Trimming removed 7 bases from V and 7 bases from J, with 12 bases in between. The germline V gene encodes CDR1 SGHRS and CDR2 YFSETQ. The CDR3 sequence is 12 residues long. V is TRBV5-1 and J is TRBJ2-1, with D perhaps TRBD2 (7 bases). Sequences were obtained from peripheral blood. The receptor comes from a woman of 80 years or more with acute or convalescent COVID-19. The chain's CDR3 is CASGGASNEQFF. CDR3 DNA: TGCGCCAGCGGGGGGGCCAGTAATGAGCAGTTCTTC.